This T cell receptor beta chain emerged from a study of T-cell memory formation after mild COVID-19 (dated by TCRdb to 2020 to 2023). Describing the broader study: TCR sequence clusters from the two donors were largely donor specific. Longitudinal TCRalpha and TCRbeta repertoire sequencing tracked T-cell clones expanding and contracting after mild COVID-19 in two donors. The cohort comprised two young, previously healthy adult volunteers, one female and one male. Broader findings and caveats from the paper: The study included only a couple of mild cases, and larger cohorts that include severe cases with pre-infection samples were judged to be necessary. From day 15 to 85, contracting clones showed balanced CD4/CD8 phenotypes, whereas a second wave of clones that expanded from day 15 to 37 leaned towards CD4+. The detection of some responding clones in pre-infection memory suggests that pre-existing cross-reactive memory T cells joined the SARS-CoV-2 response. Contracting CD4+ clones were located mainly in the CM and EM memory subsets, whereas CD8+ clones were found to be enriched in EMRA. The second-wave clones that peaked on day 37 were not confirmed to be SARS-CoV-2 specific.

As encoded in the germline V gene, CDR1 is SGHVS while CDR2 is FNYEAQ. Taken from cysteine to phenylalanine, the CDR3 has 11 residues. Only CDR3 DNA is held: 33 bases, read in frame from base 1. V sheds 6 bases and J sheds 8 bases, leaving 10 bases between their ends. Ficoll-Paque density gradient centrifugation was the method used to isolate PBMCs. Ten or more counts support this clonotype. The antigen it binds to is not known. Qualities for individual bases were not recorded, and no much larger clone is one base off. The instrument given in TCRdb is Illumina NovaSeq 6000. cDNA libraries for TCRalpha and TCRbeta were prepared by 5'RACE using constant-segment primers, with sample barcodes and unique molecular identifiers added. Trizol reagent was used to extract RNA from every sample. Libraries were amplified in two PCR steps, with a second sample barcode and Illumina TruSeq adapters added in the second step. Sequencing of libraries was performed on an Illumina NovaSeq with 2 x 150 bp paired-end reads. In the source study's methods: The reads were demultiplexed and collapsed into UMI-guided consensus sequences using migec v1.2.7. Using mixcr v2.1.11, UMI consensuses were aligned to TRA and TRB V and J templates and then assembled into clonotypes. Expanded or contracted clonotypes were those called significant by both edgeR and NoisET, with noise models trained on biological replicates. For edgeR calls, a false discovery rate-adjusted p below 0.01 and a log2 fold-change threshold of 1 were applied. PCA with hierarchical clustering of max-normalized trajectories of the 1000 most abundant clonotypes was used as exploratory dynamics analysis. Separately sequenced CD4+ and CD8+ repertoires were used to assign a CD4 or CD8 phenotype to each responding clone. TCRdb took the public reads, trimmed them with fastp at Q25, ran MiXCR for clone calling and kept in-frame beta chains. Every entry covers one CDR3 protein and lists the most common genes and DNA from its rows. The V and J calls were not made by the authors but by TCRdb's processing. This sample holds approximately 440,000 distinct CDR3 sequences; around 20% were observed only once. The ten largest clonotypes hold more than 8% of the sample.

Material for sequencing was PBMCs or a T cell subset sorted from them (not recorded which). This receptor was identified in an adult woman who had mild COVID-19 (a few samples of this study predate the infection). The sample titles of this study are shuffled in the database, so cell type and time point are left out; the donor was told from shared clones. Here the chain combines TRBV7-6 and TRBJ1-2; the D segment cannot be called with confidence. CDR3 reads: CASRGDKGYTF. The nucleotides read TGTGCCAGCAGAGGCGACAAGGGCTACACCTTC.